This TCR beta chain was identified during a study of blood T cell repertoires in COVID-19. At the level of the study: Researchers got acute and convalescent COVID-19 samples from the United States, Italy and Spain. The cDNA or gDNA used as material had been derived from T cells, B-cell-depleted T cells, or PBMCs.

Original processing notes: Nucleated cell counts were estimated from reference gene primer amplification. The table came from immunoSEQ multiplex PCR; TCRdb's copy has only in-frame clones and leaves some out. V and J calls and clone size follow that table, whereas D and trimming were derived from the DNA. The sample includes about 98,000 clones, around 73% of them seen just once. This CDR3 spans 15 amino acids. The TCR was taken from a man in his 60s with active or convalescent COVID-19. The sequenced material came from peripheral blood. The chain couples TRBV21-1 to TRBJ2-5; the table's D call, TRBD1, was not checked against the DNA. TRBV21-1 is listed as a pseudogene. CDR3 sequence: CASSPGAHPQETQYF. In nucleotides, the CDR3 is TGTGCCAGCAGCCCAGGGGCTCACCCCCAAGAGACCCAGTACTTC.